This T cell receptor (beta chain) was captured in a study of graft-versus-host responses after intestinal transplantation. Overall study context: Isolated intestinal, liver-intestinal, or multivisceral transplants had been given to the recipients. Each patient got anti-thymocyte globulin induction, then tacrolimus and steroids for two to four years. Whole-study findings and limits: Circulating GvH clones peaking coincided with falling HvG clones soon after transplant.

CDR1 ENHRY and CDR2 SYGVKD come from the germline V gene. V trimming: 2 bases; J trimming: 7 bases; junction bases outside the gene matches: 5. The CDR3 is 16 amino acids. Sequencing was performed with immunoSEQ multiplex PCR; in TCRdb, only in-frame clones are kept and a portion is missing. Of over 100,000 clones in the sample, roughly 90% were seen once. On this clone itself: The antigen remains unidentified.

The specimen comprised unstimulated CD4+ T cells sorted from spleen or lymph node cells, sampled before intestinal transplant. This clonotype was sampled from a human donor who received an intestinal transplant. The V and J genes are TRBV10-3 and TRBJ2-1, with 13 bases aligning to TRBD2. CDR3 loop: CAISEGLAGAGNEQFF. The CDR3 coding sequence is TGTGCCATCAGTGAGGGACTAGCGGGGGCGGGGAATGAGCAGTTCTTC.